The 17 T cell receptor beta chains reported below all come from one sample, sequenced in a study of control samples from healthy donors and cancer patients. The assay was immunoSEQ multiplex PCR, and TCRdb's table has in-frame clones only and misses some. The data contain more than 100,000 clones, around 90% of them singletons. The sample consisted of blood. The source is a man aged 18 to 29 in good health.

The chain links TRBV2 to TRBJ2-1; 7 bases are shared with TRBD1. The CDR3 is made up of 15 amino acids. The germline gives CDR1 SNHLY, CDR2 FYNNEI. J was trimmed by 4 bases and V by 5 bases; bases with no gene match: 8. The DNA for the CDR3 is TGTGCCAGCAGTCGGGACAGACCGAAATACAATGAGCAGTTCTTC. Translated, it gives CASSRDRPKYNEQFF.

The chain links TRBV7-9 to TRBJ2-2; a possible D gene is TRBD2 (6 bases). V was clipped by 3 bases and J by 5 bases, with 7 bases between them. Germline assignment: CDR1 SEHNR and CDR2 FQNEAQ (reference sequence). The CDR3 totals 13 residues. DNA of the CDR3: TGTGCCAGCAGCTTCGGGGGAACCGGGGAGCTGTTTTTT. This encodes CASSFGGTGELFF.

The genes are TRBV6-6 and TRBJ1-1, with D possibly TRBD1 on 5 matching bases. The CDR3 spans 14 residues. V was shortened by 8 bases and J by 4 bases, with 17 bases between the two germline ends. The germline V gene has CDR1 MNHNY and CDR2 SVGAGI (reference sequence). CDR3 nucleotides: TGTGCCAGCTTAATGGGGGGTATCGGCACTGAAGCTTTCTTT. Residues: CASLMGGIGTEAFF.

The J gene is TRBJ2-3, the V gene TRBV7-2; possibly TRBD1 or TRBD2 for D (6 bases each). The ends were cut back, 1 base at V and 0 bases at J, with 17 bases in the middle. Germline CDR1 SGHTA, CDR2 FQGNSA. The CDR3 contains 18 residues. The CDR3 DNA follows: TGTGCCAGCAGCTTAGGGGCCCTAAGGGGGGATAGCACAGATACGCAGTATTTT. The encoded protein is CASSLGALRGDSTDTQYF.

The genes are TRBV30 and TRBJ2-3, with 13 bases matching TRBD2. This CDR3 has 16 residues. CDR1 is GTSNPN, CDR2 SVGIG, per germline (reference sequence). The V segment lost 3 bases and the J segment 6 bases; nucleotides outside the gene matches: 9. CDR3 sequence: CAWSQLAGGRRDTQYF. CDR3 bases: TGTGCCTGGAGCCAACTAGCGGGGGGGCGGCGGGATACGCAGTATTTT. The entire variable domain, with the rest obtained from reference TRBV30 and TRBJ2-3, is as follows: SQTIHQWPATLVQPVGSPLSLECTVEGTSNPNLYWYRQAAGRGLQLLFYSVGIGQISSEVPQNLSASRPQDRQFILSSKKLLLSDSGFYLCAWSQLAGGRRDTQYFGPGTRLTVL.

The genes are TRBV5-1 and TRBJ1-2; D not certain. With 4 bases removed from V and 2 bases from J, the gap between germline ends came to 12 bases. The V gene's germline CDR1 is SGHRS and CDR2 YFSETQ. The CDR3 covers 14 residues. CDR3 nucleotide sequence: TGCGCCAGCAGCCGGGCACGCGAGAACTATGGCTACACCTTC. Translation: CASSRARENYGYTF.

By share of the sample, this clone is medium-sized. This CDR3 reads CASSTSGTGQAGELFF. The DNA of the CDR3 is TGTGCCAGCAGCACCTCCGGGACAGGGCAGGCCGGGGAGCTGTTTTTT. The V and J genes are TRBV7-9 and TRBJ2-2; TRBD1 matches 9 bases. In germline, CDR1 is SEHNR, CDR2 FQNEAQ (reference sequence). The length of the CDR3 is 16 residues. V was clipped by 5 bases and J by 6 bases; unmatched bases: 10.

The chain carries TRBV6-6 and TRBJ1-5; no clear D. The germline CDR1 and CDR2 sequences are MNHNY and SVGAGI (reference sequence). Trimming pared 4 bases from V and 10 bases from J, leaving 17 bases between. The CDR3 spans 14 residues. The CDR3 sequence is CASSSGPIAGPQHF. The CDR3 DNA reads as TGTGCCAGCAGTTCCGGACCCATCGCAGGCCCCCAGCATTTT.

This rearrangement joins TRBV11-2 to TRBJ1-4; possibly TRBD1 for D (5 bases). V lost 7 bases and J 7 bases, leaving 10 bases between the germline ends. Germline CDR1 is SGHAT and CDR2 is FQNNGV. This CDR3 comprises 12 residues. In DNA, the CDR3 is TGTGCCAGCACCTTGCAGGGTGAAAAACTGTTTTTT. Protein: CASTLQGEKLFF.

The CDR3 nucleotides are TGTGCCAGCAGCTTAAACCGACAGGGCTCCGGCTACACCTTC. The encoded protein is CASSLNRQGSGYTF. V and J are TRBV11-2 and TRBJ1-2; 7 positions match TRBD1. V shed 2 bases, J shed 8 bases, and the junction held 8 bases outside the gene matches. Per germline, CDR1 SGHAT and CDR2 FQNNGV. CDR3 length equals 14 residues.

The rearrangement joins TRBV7-2 to TRBJ1-6; D uncertain. Germline CDR1 SGHTA, CDR2 FQGNSA. Trimming took 1 base from V and 11 from J, leaving 9 bases between them. This CDR3 has 13 residues. The CDR3 loop reads CASSLEEPPPLHF. The CDR3 DNA follows: TGTGCCAGCAGCTTAGAGGAACCCCCACCCCTCCACTTT.

The chain recombines TRBV7-2 with TRBJ2-7, with D unclear. The germline V gene encodes CDR1 SGHTA and CDR2 FQGNSA. Trimming stripped 5 bases from V and 2 bases from J, with 10 bases between. This CDR3 contains 13 residues. CDR3 residues: CASSIDNTYEQYF. In nucleotides, the CDR3 is TGTGCCAGCAGCATAGACAACACCTACGAGCAGTACTTC. The variable domain in full, completed from reference TRBV7-2 and TRBJ2-7, reads GAGVSQSPSNKVTEKGKDVELRCDPISGHTALYWYRQSLGQGLEFLIYFQGNSAPDKSGLPSDRFSAERTGGSVSTLTIQRTQQEDSAVYLCASSIDNTYEQYFGPGTRLTVT.

The chain carries TRBV5-1 and TRBJ2-7, with D uncertain. CDR3 length: 15 amino acids. CDR1 and CDR2 (germline): SGHRS, YFSETQ. The V end lost 1 base, the J end lost 0 bases, and 11 bases lay between the germline ends. The CDR3 sequence is CASSLTNRPSYEQYF. CDR3 nucleotides: TGCGCCAGCAGCTTGACGAACAGACCCTCCTACGAGCAGTACTTC.

V is TRBV10-3 and J is TRBJ1-1; D is ambiguous. The germline V gene encodes CDR1 ENHRY and CDR2 SYGVKD. V shed 0 bases and J shed 4 bases, with 15 bases lying between them. There are 16 residues in the CDR3. CDR3 nucleotide sequence: TGTGCCATCAGTGAGTCGTCGCCTACACGGGGCACTGAAGCTTTCTTT. This codes for CAISESSPTRGTEAFF.

The chain uses TRBV27 and TRBJ1-1; 7 nucleotides match TRBD1. CDR3 length: 19 amino acids. Germline V gene data show CDR1 as MNHEY and CDR2 as SMNVEV (reference sequence). With 3 bases clipped from V and 3 bases from J, the junction kept 19 bases outside the gene matches. DNA of the CDR3: TGTGCCAGCAGTTTCGCCCGATCCGGTAACAGGGGCGCCGACACTGAAGCTTTCTTT. The encoded protein is CASSFARSGNRGADTEAFF.

This chain links TRBV13 with TRBJ1-3, with 9 bases that match TRBD1. CDR1 is PRHDT, CDR2 FYEKMQ, per germline (reference sequence). V was pared by 5 bases and J by 4 bases, with 9 bases of the junction left unmatched. The CDR3 totals 16 residues. The CDR3 nucleotides read TGTGCCAGCAGCGCTCCGGGACAGGGACCCGGAAACACCATATATTTT. This sequence encodes CASSAPGQGPGNTIYF.

The chain combines TRBV7-2 with TRBJ2-3, with D perhaps TRBD1 (5 bases). Trimming removed 2 bases at V and 2 bases at J, with 8 bases between. This CDR3 region has 14 residues. Per the germline V gene, CDR1 is SGHTA and CDR2 is FQGNSA. This chain's CDR3 is CASSLNRNTDTQYF. In nucleotides, the CDR3 is TGTGCCAGCAGCTTAAACAGGAACACAGATACGCAGTATTTT.